The 24 T cell receptor beta chains listed next were all sequenced from one sample in a study of blood T cell repertoires in COVID-19. Some clones are missing from TCRdb's copy, which holds only in-frame ones; the method was immunoSEQ multiplex PCR. The table lists some 330,000 clones, around 83% of them singletons. Material: PBMCs or T cells enriched from blood (not recorded which). All receptors derive from a woman between 45 and 60 years old who had recovered from COVID-19.

This rearrangement joins TRBV6-5 to TRBJ2-7, with 8 bases that match TRBD1. Trimming removed 2 bases from V and 6 bases from J; junction bases left unmatched: 3. The CDR3 has 13 amino acids. Per germline, CDR1 MNHEY and CDR2 SVGAGI. The DNA of the CDR3 is TGTGCCAGCAGTTACGGGACAGGACTCGAGCAGTACTTC. The encoded protein is CASSYGTGLEQYF.

This clone was seen a handful of times. The rearrangement joins TRBV11-2 to TRBJ1-1; D call uncertain. This CDR3 is 13 amino acids long. CDR1 is SGHAT, CDR2 FQNNGV, per germline. V lost 5 bases and J lost 0, with 7 bases in between. The CDR3 region has the DNA TGTGCCAGCAGCCTGGAGGTGAACACTGAAGCTTTCTTT. Residues: CASSLEVNTEAFF.

For this clone: The same CDR3 can be traced to other DNA sequences in this sample. The CDR3 here is CASSSGGTEAFF. The CDR3 nucleotides read TGTGCCAGCAGCTCCGGCGGCACTGAAGCTTTCTTT. The V gene is TRBV5-4, the J gene TRBJ1-1, with D unresolved. Trimming removed 3 bases at V and 4 bases at J, with 7 bases between. From germline, CDR1 is SGHNT and CDR2 YYREEE (reference sequence). The CDR3 has 12 amino acids.

The sample holds a few counts of this clone. The chain has TRBV2 and TRBJ1-4; 8 positions match TRBD1. Germline-derived CDR1 and CDR2 are SNHLY and FYNNEI. The V segment lost 7 bases and the J segment 8 bases; nucleotides outside the gene matches: 9. The CDR3 spans 14 residues. The CDR3 bases are TGTGCCAGCATGGTGGGGACAGGCGCAGAAAAACTGTTTTTT. Its translation: CASMVGTGAEKLFF. The variable domain in full, with the rest retrieved from reference TRBV2 and TRBJ1-4, is EPEVTQTPSHQVTQMGQEVILRCVPISNHLYFYWYRQILGQKVEFLVSFYNNEISEKSEIFDDQFSVERPDGSNFTLKIRSTKLEDSAMYFCASMVGTGAEKLFFGSGTQLSVL.

A single count supports this clone. The chain links TRBV18 to TRBJ2-1; the match to TRBD2 covers 8 bases. CDR1 is KGHSH and CDR2 is LQKENI in the germline V gene. The CDR3 extends over 15 amino acids. J lost 11 bases, V lost 4 bases, and 13 bases had no gene match. The CDR3 region is CASSRLAGHQDQQFF. CDR3 coding DNA: TGTGCCAGCTCACGTCTAGCGGGCCACCAAGACCAGCAGTTCTTC.

J is TRBJ1-5 and V is TRBV23-1; no definite D call. TRBV23-1 is given ORF status, its function remaining uncertain. The CDR3 runs 12 residues. Trimming took 0 bases from V and 7 from J, leaving 4 bases between them. The CDR3 loop reads CASSQSQQPQHF. CDR3 coding DNA: TGCGCCAGCAGTCAATCGCAGCAGCCCCAGCATTTT.

There are a few counts of this clone. The chain uses TRBV25-1 and TRBJ2-7, with D perhaps TRBD2 (6 bases). V lost 4 bases and J 3 bases, leaving 16 bases between the germline ends. This CDR3 is built from 15 residues. Germline V gene data show CDR1 as MGHDK and CDR2 as SYGVNS. CDR3 protein: CASSGPGVEGYEQYF. The CDR3 DNA sequence: TGTGCCAGCAGTGGCCCCGGGGTGGAGGGCTACGAGCAGTACTTC.

The count of this clone is one. The chain is built from TRBV11-3 and TRBJ2-3; 10 bases fit TRBD2. Germline assignment: CDR1 SGHNT and CDR2 YENEEA. CDR3 size: 15 residues. V lost 3 bases and J lost 3; bases outside the gene matches: 3. The CDR3 sequence: CASSFSGGATDTQYF. CDR3 in DNA: TGTGCCAGCAGCTTCAGCGGGGGGGCTACAGATACGCAGTATTTT. Based on the CDR3 plus reference TRBV11-3 and TRBJ2-3, the full variable domain is EAGVVQSPRYKIIEKKQPVAFWCNPISGHNTLYWYLQNLGQGPELLIRYENEEAVDDSQLPKDRFSAERLKGVDSTLKIQPAELGDSAVYLCASSFSGGATDTQYFGPGTRLTVL.

The V and J genes are TRBV3-1 (or the pseudogene TRBV3-2) and TRBJ2-2; TRBD2 agrees at 11 bases. The CDR3 loop spans 14 amino acids. In germline, CDR1 is LGHDT, CDR2 YNNKEL (reference sequence). With V trimmed by 10 bases and J by 4 bases, 5 bases remained unmatched. The CDR3 is CATDGLAGTGELFF. DNA for the CDR3: TGTGCCACCGACGGACTAGCGGGCACCGGGGAGCTGTTTTTT.

This clone came up a few times. The chain has TRBV3-1 (or the pseudogene TRBV3-2) and TRBJ2-7, with 7 bases that match TRBD1. Unmatched junction bases numbered 9, after V lost 2 bases and J lost 2 bases. This CDR3 is built from 16 residues. Germline V gene sequence: CDR1 LGHDT, CDR2 YNNKEL (reference sequence). CDR3: CASSQQGVGGPYEQYF. The DNA for the CDR3 is TGTGCCAGCAGCCAACAGGGGGTCGGAGGACCCTACGAGCAGTACTTC.

The chain employs TRBV5-4 and TRBJ1-1; possibly TRBD1 for D (5 bases). The germline gives CDR1 SGHNT, CDR2 YYREEE (reference sequence). V lost 0 bases and J 1 base, leaving 13 bases between the germline ends. The CDR3 runs to 16 residues. The CDR3 nucleotides are TGTGCCAGCAGCTTGGGCCCAGGGAAGGGGAACACTGAAGCTTTCTTT. Translated, it gives CASSLGPGKGNTEAFF.

V and J are TRBV19 and TRBJ1-1; 9 bases agree with TRBD1. The CDR3 covers 14 residues. Trimming at V came to 4 bases and at J to 4 bases, leaving 4 bases not matched to a gene. Germline CDR1 and CDR2: LNHDA and SQIVND (reference sequence). As DNA, the CDR3 is TGTGCCAGTAGTAAAACAGGGGGCGGCACTGAAGCTTTCTTT. Translation gives CASSKTGGGTEAFF.

The rearrangement uses TRBV27 and TRBJ1-1, with 10 nucleotides matching TRBD1. The V segment lost 7 bases and the J segment 0 bases; nucleotides outside the gene matches: 8. Per the germline V gene, CDR1 is MNHEY and CDR2 is SMNVEV (reference sequence). There are 16 residues in the CDR3. The CDR3 region has the DNA TGTGCCAGCAACGGGACAGGGGAATTAATGAACACTGAAGCTTTCTTT. Its translation: CASNGTGELMNTEAFF.

V is TRBV27 and J is TRBJ1-1; a possible D gene is TRBD1 (6 bases). CDR3 length: 15 residues. CDR1 MNHEY and CDR2 SMNVEV come from the germline V gene (reference sequence). Trimming pared 8 bases from V and 0 bases from J, leaving 16 bases between. The CDR3 coding sequence is TGTGCCAGCCTGCCCAGGGGCTTCATGAACACTGAAGCTTTCTTT. This sequence encodes CASLPRGFMNTEAFF.

This chain joins TRBV7-9 and TRBJ2-1; 13 nucleotides agree with TRBD2. Germline CDR1 and CDR2: SEHNR and FQNEAQ (reference sequence). J was trimmed by 1 base and V by 6 bases; bases with no gene match: 6. This CDR3 has 17 amino acids. The CDR3: CASRPGTSGISYNEQFF. CDR3 coding DNA: TGTGCCAGCAGACCAGGGACTAGCGGGATTTCCTACAATGAGCAGTTCTTC.

The V call is TRBV9, the J call TRBJ2-7; D gene uncertain. V was cut by 4 bases and J by 1 base, with 12 bases left in between. This CDR3 contains 14 residues. The germline CDR1 and CDR2 sequences are SGDLS and YYNGEE. In DNA form, the CDR3 reads TGTGCCAGCAGCACTACTATGGGTTCCTACGAGCAGTACTTC. This encodes CASSTTMGSYEQYF.

This chain connects TRBV5-1 to TRBJ2-5; D perhaps matches TRBD2 (5 bases). From germline, CDR1 is SGHRS and CDR2 YFSETQ. The length of the CDR3 is 16 residues. The V gene lost 0 bases and the J gene lost 1 base, with 13 bases spanning the gap. CDR3 DNA sequence: TGCGCCAGCAGCTTGGGATCCCTTGGGAGCCAAGAGACCCAGTACTTC. Its protein product is CASSLGSLGSQETQYF.

The chain links TRBV30 to TRBJ2-3; 16 bases match TRBD2. The trim removed 1 base at V and 1 base at J, leaving 11 bases unmatched. CDR1 GTSNPN and CDR2 SVGIG come from the germline V gene (reference sequence). The CDR3 totals 20 residues. CDR3 in DNA: TGTGCCTGGAGTGATCCCTCGGGACTAGCGGGAGGGCCTGGCACAGATACGCAGTATTTT. Encoded protein: CAWSDPSGLAGGPGTDTQYF.

Many counts were recorded for this clone. The rearrangement links TRBV4-2 to TRBJ1-5; the D gene is possibly TRBD1 (5 bases). Between the trimmed V and J ends, which lost 2 bases and 2 bases, there was a span of 16 bases. The germline gives CDR1 LGHNA, CDR2 YNFKEQ. This CDR3 has 17 amino acids. The CDR3 region is CASSQSGRGRGNQPQHF. The CDR3 nucleotides read TGTGCCAGCAGCCAAAGTGGGAGGGGAAGAGGCAATCAGCCCCAGCATTTT.

The J gene is TRBJ1-2, the V gene TRBV27; weak D call: TRBD1 (5 bases). V shed 4 bases and J shed 0 bases, with 12 bases lying between them. Germline V CDR1 and CDR2: MNHEY, SMNVEV (reference sequence). The CDR3 runs to 15 residues. CDR3 DNA sequence: TGTGCCAGCAGTTCAGCTGACAGAGCTAACTATGGCTACACCTTC. It translates to CASSSADRANYGYTF.

For the CDR3, the DNA is TGTGCCAGCAGTTTATACCGGACAGGGTCCTACGAGCAGTACTTC. Translation gives CASSLYRTGSYEQYF. The V call is TRBV27, the J call TRBJ2-7; 8 nucleotides match TRBD1. The CDR3 runs to 15 residues. The germline V gene has CDR1 MNHEY and CDR2 SMNVEV (reference sequence). V was pared by 1 base and J by 1 base, with 3 bases of the junction left unmatched.

This clone occurred a few times. The genes are TRBV11-2 and TRBJ2-1; no reliable D call. Germline CDR1 SGHAT, CDR2 FQNNGV. The CDR3 spans 15 residues. The V gene lost 2 bases and the J gene lost 8 bases, with 16 bases spanning the gap. The CDR3 region has the DNA TGTGCCAGCAGCTTATCGGTCCTCGAGGCCGATGAGCAGTTCTTC. This sequence encodes CASSLSVLEADEQFF.

The rearrangement joins TRBV10-3 to TRBJ1-2, with D perhaps TRBD1 (6 bases). Germline-derived CDR1 and CDR2 are ENHRY and SYGVKD. CDR3 size: 14 residues. V lost 5 bases to trimming and J lost 2 bases, with 12 bases between them. CDR3 amino acids: CAISLGTRNYGYTF. The CDR3 DNA reads TGTGCCATCAGTCTCGGGACAAGGAACTATGGCTACACCTTC.

This clone has a handful of counts. The chain employs TRBV5-4 and TRBJ2-7, with 8 positions matching TRBD2. Germline V lookup: CDR1 SGHNT, CDR2 YYREEE (reference sequence). The CDR3 spans 16 residues. Trimming took 4 bases from V and 4 from J; bases not matched to a gene: 13. This CDR3 is CASSRTRGLVVYEQYF. CDR3 in DNA: TGTGCCAGCAGCCGAACCCGGGGACTAGTTGTGTACGAGCAGTACTTC. Complete variable domain (other parts from reference TRBV5-4 and TRBJ2-7): ETGVTQSPTHLIKTRGQQVTLRCSSQSGHNTVSWYQQALGQGPQFIFQYYREEENGRGNFPPRFSGLQFPNYSSELNVNALELDDSALYLCASSRTRGLVVYEQYFGPGTRLTVT.